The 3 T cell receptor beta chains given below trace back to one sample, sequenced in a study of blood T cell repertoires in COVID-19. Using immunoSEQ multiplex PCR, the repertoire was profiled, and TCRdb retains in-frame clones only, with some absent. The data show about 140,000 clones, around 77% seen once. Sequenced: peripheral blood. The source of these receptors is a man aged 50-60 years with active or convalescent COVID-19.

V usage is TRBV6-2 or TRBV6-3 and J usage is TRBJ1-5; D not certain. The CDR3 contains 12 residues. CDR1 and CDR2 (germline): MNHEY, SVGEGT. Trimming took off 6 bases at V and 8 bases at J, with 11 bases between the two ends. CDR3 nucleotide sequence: TGTGCCAGCAGCTTACTTATAAAGCCCCAGCATTTT. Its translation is CASSLLIKPQHF.

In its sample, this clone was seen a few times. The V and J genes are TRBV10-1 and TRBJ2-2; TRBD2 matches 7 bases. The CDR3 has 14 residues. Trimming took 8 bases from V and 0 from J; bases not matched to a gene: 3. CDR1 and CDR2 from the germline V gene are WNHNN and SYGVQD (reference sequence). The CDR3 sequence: CASSAGSNTGELFF. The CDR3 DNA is TGCGCCAGCTCAGCGGGATCGAACACCGGGGAGCTGTTTTTT.

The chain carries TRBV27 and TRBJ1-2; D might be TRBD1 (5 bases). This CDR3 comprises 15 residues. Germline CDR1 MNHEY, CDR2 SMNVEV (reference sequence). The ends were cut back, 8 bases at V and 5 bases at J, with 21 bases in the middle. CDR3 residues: CASSDRGGGEYGYTF. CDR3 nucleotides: TGTGCCAGCTCGGACCGGGGAGGAGGGGAATATGGCTACACCTTC.